The 17 T cell receptor beta chains presented below share a single source sample, sequenced in a study of T cells in Graves' hyperthyroidism and ophthalmopathy. The investigators amplified TCR beta CDR3 regions from RNA transcripts. HTBI primers were employed in a first-round RT-PCR of the TCR CDR3. TCRdb passed the multiplex PCR reads through MiXCR, listing each CDR3 protein once. The sample shows approximately 640,000 distinct CDR3 sequences, about 45% of them seen only once. The specimen was peripheral blood or thyroid tissue (not recorded which). These receptors came from an adult man with Graves' disease, either hyperthyroidism or ophthalmopathy (not recorded which).

This clonotype was counted only a few times. The chain recombines TRBV12-3 or TRBV12-4 with TRBJ2-5, with TRBD2 as a possible D gene (6 bases). Trimming took off 3 bases at V and 4 bases at J, with 12 bases between the two ends. The CDR3 loop spans 14 amino acids. Here the CDR3 reads CASSFRRGGETQYF. The CDR3 nucleotides read TGTGCCAGCAGTTTTAGGCGGGGCGGAGAGACCCAGTACTTC.

Comment on this clonotype: Without the conserved terminal phenylalanine or tryptophan, this CDR3 likely stems from a read error. Because the CDR3's place on the DNA is in doubt, the DNA is left out and the CDR3 is given as listed by TCRdb. The genes are TRBV6-5 and TRBJ2-6. The CDR3 is 8 amino acids long, termini counted. Germline-derived CDR1 and CDR2 are MNHEY and SVGAGI. The CDR3 sequence is CASSPALL.

The genes are TRBV7-2 and TRBJ1-2; no firm D call. V lost 4 bases to trimming and J lost 12 bases, with 9 bases between them. CDR1 SGHTA and CDR2 FQGNSA come from the germline V gene. The CDR3 has 10 residues. This CDR3 is CASSSGWNTF. CDR3 DNA sequence: TGTGCCAGCAGCTCGGGATGGAACACCTTC.

The chain links TRBV15 to TRBJ1-6, with TRBD1 as a possible D gene (5 bases). The CDR3 contains 15 residues. From germline, CDR1 is LNHNV and CDR2 YYDKDF (reference sequence). Deletions cut 3 bases from V and 10 bases from J, with 16 bases between. The CDR3 reads CATSSLAGLGSPLHF. In DNA form, the CDR3 reads TGTGCCACCAGCAGCTTAGCAGGGTTGGGATCACCCCTCCACTTT.

The chain joins TRBV3-1 to TRBJ2-5; D may correspond to TRBD1 or TRBD2 (6 bases each). Deletions cut 0 bases from V and 5 bases from J, with 13 bases between. The CDR3 loop spans 15 amino acids. Germline V gene data show CDR1 as LGHDT and CDR2 as YNNKEL (reference sequence). The CDR3 region is CASSQEWGAGETQYF. The CDR3 bases are TGTGCCAGCAGCCAAGAATGGGGGGCTGGGGAGACCCAGTACTTC.

This chain uses TRBV12-3 or TRBV12-4 with TRBJ1-3; D possibly corresponds to TRBD1 (5 bases). V was pared by 5 bases and J by 2 bases, with 13 bases between. The CDR3 length is 15 residues. The CDR3: CASSPPGGAGNTIYF. CDR3 DNA: TGTGCCAGCAGTCCCCCGGGGGGGGCTGGAAACACCATATATTTT.

The rearrangement uses TRBV7-2 and TRBJ2-3; D unclear. Germline CDR1 and CDR2: SGHTA and FQGNSA. This CDR3 has 13 amino acids. Trimming took off 1 base at V and 3 bases at J, with 5 bases between the two ends. The CDR3 nucleotides read TGTGCCAGCAGCTTAGAGCAGACAGATACGCAGTATTTT. It is translated as CASSLEQTDTQYF.

The chain uses TRBV10-3 and TRBJ2-2; no firm D call. The CDR3 loop spans 15 amino acids. Germline V CDR1 and CDR2: ENHRY, SYGVKD. V lost 4 bases and J 1 base, leaving 10 bases between the germline ends. CDR3 in amino acids: CAISVPEENTGELFF. For the CDR3, the DNA is TGTGCCATCAGTGTCCCCGAGGAGAACACCGGGGAGCTGTTTTTT.

This clonotype has only a few counts. The chain combines TRBV9 with TRBJ1-5; D ambiguous. V shed 4 bases and J shed 0 bases, with 11 bases lying between them. CDR1 is SGDLS and CDR2 is YYNGEE in the germline V gene. The CDR3 runs 15 residues. CDR3 loop: CASSSRPGSNQPQHF. The CDR3 nucleotides read TGTGCCAGCAGCAGCAGACCAGGTAGCAATCAGCCCCAGCATTTT.

This clonotype was counted once. V gene TRBV10-3 combines with J gene TRBJ1-4, with D tentatively TRBD1 (6 bases). CDR1 and CDR2 from the germline V gene are ENHRY and SYGVKD. Trimming stripped 0 bases from V and 8 bases from J, with 13 bases between. The CDR3 is 15 residues long. The CDR3 sequence: CAISESSGTSEKLFF. The CDR3 DNA sequence: TGTGCCATCAGTGAGTCTTCGGGGACATCCGAAAAACTGTTTTTT.

CDR3 bases: TGTGCCAGCAGCCCACGACAGGGCGACTACACCTTC. Translation gives CASSPRQGDYTF. The chain recombines TRBV7-8 with TRBJ1-2, with TRBD1 identical over 7 bases. Germline CDR1 SGHVS, CDR2 FQNEAQ. The CDR3 runs 12 residues. V shed 5 bases and J 10 bases; nucleotides not matched to a gene: 7.

V and J are TRBV6-5 and TRBJ2-2, with TRBD2 matching over 9 bases. In germline, CDR1 is MNHEY, CDR2 SVGAGI. V gave up 5 bases and J gave up 4 bases; unmatched junction bases: 2. The CDR3 extends over 14 amino acids. For the CDR3, the DNA is TGTGCCAGCAGTGAACTAGCGGGCACCGGGGAGCTGTTTTTT. It specifies CASSELAGTGELFF.

Regarding this clonotype: One end of the junction is discordant with germline, which a read error may explain. The CDR3 coding sequence is TGTGCCAGCAGGGGACAGGACGGCGTGAACACTGAAACTTTCTTT. It is translated as CASRGQDGVNTETFF. The gene calls are TRBV25-1 and TRBJ1-1; TRBD1 matches at 8 bases. This CDR3 contains 15 residues. Germline CDR1 reads MGHDK; CDR2 reads SYGVNS. Using reference TRBV25-1 and TRBJ1-1 for the parts outside the CDR3, the full variable domain is EADIYQTPRYLVIGTGKKITLECSQTMGHDKMYWYQQDPGMELHLIHYSYGVNSTEKGDLSSESTVSRIRTEHFPLTLESARPSHTSQYLCASRGQDGVNTETFFGQGTRLTVV.

This clonotype has at least ten counts. This chain joins TRBV7-9 and TRBJ1-2; 9 bases map to TRBD1. CDR3 length: 14 residues. The V and J ends lost 2 bases and 7 bases, in that order; junction bases with no gene match: 5. Germline V gives CDR1 SEHNR, CDR2 FQNEAQ (reference sequence). CDR3 in amino acids: CASSLTGGGFGYTF. The CDR3 DNA reads as TGTGCCAGCAGCTTAACAGGGGGCGGTTTTGGCTACACCTTC.

Regarding this clonotype: Possible read error: a much larger clone is one base away. The chain joins TRBV25-1 to TRBJ1-1, with D hard to call. Looked up from germline, CDR1 is MGHDK and CDR2 is SYGVNS. Trimming took off 5 bases at V and 6 bases at J, with 16 bases between the two ends. The CDR3 has 14 residues. The CDR3 here is CASSSDTNGSEAFF. Written as DNA, the CDR3 is TGTGCCAGCAGTAGTGACACCAACGGCTCTGAAGCTTTCTTT.

The genes are TRBV5-4 and TRBJ2-7; TRBD2 aligns across 13 bases. The length of the CDR3 is 17 residues. Trimming removed 5 bases from V and 0 bases from J; junction bases left unmatched: 8. The germline CDR1 and CDR2 sequences are SGHNT and YYREEE (reference sequence). DNA of the CDR3: TGTGCCAGCAGGGTGGGACTAGCGGGGCTGAGCTCCTACGAGCAGTACTTC. Translating it yields CASRVGLAGLSSYEQYF. The full variable domain, its missing parts supplied by reference TRBV5-4 and TRBJ2-7, is ETGVTQSPTHLIKTRGQQVTLRCSSQSGHNTVSWYQQALGQGPQFIFQYYREEENGRGNFPPRFSGLQFPNYSSELNVNALELDDSALYLCASRVGLAGLSSYEQYFGPGTRLTVT.

This clonotype appeared a few times. The genes are TRBV5-6 and TRBJ1-5; 8 nucleotides line up with TRBD1. V lost 4 bases and J lost 1; bases outside the gene matches: 13. The germline V gene encodes CDR1 SGHDT and CDR2 YYEEEE. CDR3 length: 18 residues. CDR3 loop: CASSHATGGRRSNQPQHF. CDR3 in DNA: TGTGCCAGCAGCCACGCTACAGGGGGACGTAGAAGCAATCAGCCCCAGCATTTT.